This T cell receptor (beta chain) comes out of a study of cytomegalovirus exposure and HLA in healthy donors. Study-wide results and caveats: Three CMV-associated chains proved CMV antigen-specific in vitro.

Concerning this clone: No antigen is known for it.

PCR used 60 Vbeta primers and 13 Jbeta primers. TCRdb keeps only in-frame clones here, not all; method: immunoSEQ multiplex PCR. The data show approximately 110,000 clones, with about 73% seen just once and roughly 4.1% held by the top ten. Germline CDR1 and CDR2: MNHEY and SVGAGI. The CDR3 totals 11 residues. Trimming shortened V by 5 bases and J by 9 bases, and 8 bases separated the two germline ends. The sample comprised PBMCs. The receptor was isolated from a woman in her 50s in good health and CMV-seropositive. This sequence joins TRBV6-5 and TRBJ2-1; D call uncertain. The CDR3 spells CASSITGEQFF. The CDR3 DNA follows: TGTGCCAGCAGTATTACGGGTGAGCAGTTCTTC.